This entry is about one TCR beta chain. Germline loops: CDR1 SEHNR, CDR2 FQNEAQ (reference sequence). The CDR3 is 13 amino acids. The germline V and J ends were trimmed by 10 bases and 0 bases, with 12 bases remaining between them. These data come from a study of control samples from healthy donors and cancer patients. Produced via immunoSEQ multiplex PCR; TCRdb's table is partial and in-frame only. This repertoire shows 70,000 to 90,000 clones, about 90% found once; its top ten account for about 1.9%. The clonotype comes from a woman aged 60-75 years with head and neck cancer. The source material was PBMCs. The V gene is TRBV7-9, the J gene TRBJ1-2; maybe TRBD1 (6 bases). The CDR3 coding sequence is TGTGCCACCCGGACAGCGACTAACTATGGCTACACCTTC. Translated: CATRTATNYGYTF.